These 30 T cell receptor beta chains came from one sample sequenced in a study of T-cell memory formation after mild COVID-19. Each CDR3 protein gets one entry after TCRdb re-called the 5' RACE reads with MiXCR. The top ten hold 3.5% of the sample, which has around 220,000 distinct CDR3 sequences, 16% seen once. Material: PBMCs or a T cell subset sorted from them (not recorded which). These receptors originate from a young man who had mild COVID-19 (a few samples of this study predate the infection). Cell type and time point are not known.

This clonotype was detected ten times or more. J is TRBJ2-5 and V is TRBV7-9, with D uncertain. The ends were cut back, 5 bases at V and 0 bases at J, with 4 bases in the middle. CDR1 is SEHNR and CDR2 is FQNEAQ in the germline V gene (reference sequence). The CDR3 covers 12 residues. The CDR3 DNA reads TGTGCCAGCAGCCTGTACCAAGAGACCCAGTACTTC. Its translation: CASSLYQETQYF.

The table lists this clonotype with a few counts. CDR3 sequence: CASSEAMTFYNSPLHF. Written as DNA, the CDR3 is TGTGCCAGCAGTGAAGCGATGACCTTCTATAATTCACCCCTCCACTTT. The rearrangement links TRBV6-1 to TRBJ1-6; D is unclear. The CDR3 covers 16 residues. V was clipped by 0 bases and J by 3 bases, with 9 bases between them. CDR1 and CDR2 (germline): MNHNS, SASEGT.

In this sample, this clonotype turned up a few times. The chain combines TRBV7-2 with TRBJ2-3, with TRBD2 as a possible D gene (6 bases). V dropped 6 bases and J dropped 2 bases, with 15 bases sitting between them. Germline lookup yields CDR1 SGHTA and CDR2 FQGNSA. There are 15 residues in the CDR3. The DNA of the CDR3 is TGTGCCAGCAGGACTGGGGCGGGACTCACAGATACGCAGTATTTT. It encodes CASRTGAGLTDTQYF.

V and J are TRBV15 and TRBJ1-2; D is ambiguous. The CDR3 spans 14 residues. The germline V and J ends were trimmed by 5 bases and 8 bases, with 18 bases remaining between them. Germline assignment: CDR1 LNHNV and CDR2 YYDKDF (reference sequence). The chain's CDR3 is CATSLGAAAFGYTF. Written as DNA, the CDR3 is TGTGCCACCAGCCTCGGAGCGGCCGCGTTCGGCTACACCTTC.

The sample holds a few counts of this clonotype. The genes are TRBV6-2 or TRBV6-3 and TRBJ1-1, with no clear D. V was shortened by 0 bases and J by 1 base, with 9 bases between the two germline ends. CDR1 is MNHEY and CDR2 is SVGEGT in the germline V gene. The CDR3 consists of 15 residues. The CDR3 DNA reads TGTGCCAGCAGTTACTCGGGGTCGGCGAACACTGAAGCTTTCTTT. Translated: CASSYSGSANTEAFF.

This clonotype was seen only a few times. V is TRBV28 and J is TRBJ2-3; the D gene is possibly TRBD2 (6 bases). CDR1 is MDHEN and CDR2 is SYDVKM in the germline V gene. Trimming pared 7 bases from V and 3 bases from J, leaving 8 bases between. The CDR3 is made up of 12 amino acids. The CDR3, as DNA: TGTGCCAGCAAGGAGGGTACAGATACGCAGTATTTT. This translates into CASKEGTDTQYF.

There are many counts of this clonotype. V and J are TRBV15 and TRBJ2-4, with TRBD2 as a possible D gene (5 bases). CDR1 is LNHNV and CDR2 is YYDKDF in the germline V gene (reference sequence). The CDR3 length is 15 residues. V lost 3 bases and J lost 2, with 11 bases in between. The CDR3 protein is CATSRGEEPKNIQYF. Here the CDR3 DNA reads TGTGCCACCAGCAGGGGAGAGGAGCCCAAAAACATTCAGTACTTC.

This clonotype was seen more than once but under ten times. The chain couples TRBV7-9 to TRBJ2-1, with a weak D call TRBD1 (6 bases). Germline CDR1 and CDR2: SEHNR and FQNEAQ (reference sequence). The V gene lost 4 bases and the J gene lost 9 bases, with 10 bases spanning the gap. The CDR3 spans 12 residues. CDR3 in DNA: TGTGCCAGCAGCTCAGGGGCGGCTGAGCAGTTCTTC. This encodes CASSSGAAEQFF.

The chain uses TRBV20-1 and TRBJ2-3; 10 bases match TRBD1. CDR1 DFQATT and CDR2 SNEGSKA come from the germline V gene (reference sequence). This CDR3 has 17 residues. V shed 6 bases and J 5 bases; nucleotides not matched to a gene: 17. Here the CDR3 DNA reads TGCAGTGCAGAGCCCGCGGGACAGGGGATCTCCGGAGATACGCAGTATTTT. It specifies CSAEPAGQGISGDTQYF.

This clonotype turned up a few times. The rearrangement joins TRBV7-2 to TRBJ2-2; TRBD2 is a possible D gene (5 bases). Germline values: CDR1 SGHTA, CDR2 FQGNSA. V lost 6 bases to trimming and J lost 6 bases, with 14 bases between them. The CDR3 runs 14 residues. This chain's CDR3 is CASRPSSASGELFF. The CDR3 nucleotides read TGTGCCAGCAGGCCTAGCTCGGCGTCCGGGGAGCTGTTTTTT. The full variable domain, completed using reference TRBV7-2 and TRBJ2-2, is GAGVSQSPSNKVTEKGKDVELRCDPISGHTALYWYRQSLGQGLEFLIYFQGNSAPDKSGLPSDRFSAERTGGSVSTLTIQRTQQEDSAVYLCASRPSSASGELFFGEGSRLTVL.

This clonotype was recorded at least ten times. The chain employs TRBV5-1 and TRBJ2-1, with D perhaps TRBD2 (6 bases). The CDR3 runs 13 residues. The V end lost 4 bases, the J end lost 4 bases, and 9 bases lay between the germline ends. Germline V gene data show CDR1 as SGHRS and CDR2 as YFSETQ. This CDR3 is CASSLGTYNEQFF. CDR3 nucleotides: TGCGCCAGCAGCCTGGGGACTTACAATGAGCAGTTCTTC.

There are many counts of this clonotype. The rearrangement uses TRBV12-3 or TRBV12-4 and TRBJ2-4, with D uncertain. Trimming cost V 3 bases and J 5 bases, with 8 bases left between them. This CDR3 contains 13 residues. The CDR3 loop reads CASSFGPENIQYF. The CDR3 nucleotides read TGTGCCAGCAGTTTTGGCCCCGAAAACATTCAGTACTTC.

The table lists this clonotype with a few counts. The chain's CDR3 is CASSLTGLGNYGYTF. DNA for the CDR3: TGTGCCAGCAGCCTCACAGGGTTGGGTAACTATGGCTACACCTTC. The V call is TRBV7-2, the J call TRBJ1-2, with D tentatively TRBD1 (6 bases). Germline CDR1 reads SGHTA; CDR2 reads FQGNSA. Trimming pared 5 bases from V and 1 base from J, leaving 14 bases between. This CDR3 has 15 residues.

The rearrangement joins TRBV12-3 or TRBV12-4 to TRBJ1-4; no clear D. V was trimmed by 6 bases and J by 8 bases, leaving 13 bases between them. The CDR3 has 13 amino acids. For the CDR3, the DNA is TGTGCCAGCAGCCTGGCGGGCTTCGAAAAACTGTTTTTT. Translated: CASSLAGFEKLFF.

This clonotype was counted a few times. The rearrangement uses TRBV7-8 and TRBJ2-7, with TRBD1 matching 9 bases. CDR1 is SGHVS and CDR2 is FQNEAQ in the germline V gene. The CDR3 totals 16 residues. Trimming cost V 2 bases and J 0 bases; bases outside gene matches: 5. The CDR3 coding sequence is TGTGCCAGCAGCTTAAGGGGACAGGGTAGCTCCTACGAGCAGTACGTC. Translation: CASSLRGQGSSYEQYV.

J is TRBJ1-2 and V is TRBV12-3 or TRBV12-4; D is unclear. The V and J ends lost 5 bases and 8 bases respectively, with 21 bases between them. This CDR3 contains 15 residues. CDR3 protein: CASSMTSSGLGGYTF. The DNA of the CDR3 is TGTGCCAGCAGTATGACCTCGAGCGGTCTGGGGGGCTACACCTTC.

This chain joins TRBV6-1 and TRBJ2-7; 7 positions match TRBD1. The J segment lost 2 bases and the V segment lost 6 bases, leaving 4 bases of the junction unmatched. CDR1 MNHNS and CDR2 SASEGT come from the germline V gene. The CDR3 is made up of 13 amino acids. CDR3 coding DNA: TGTGCCAGCAGAGGACAGGTAACCTACGAGCAGTACTTC. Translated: CASRGQVTYEQYF.

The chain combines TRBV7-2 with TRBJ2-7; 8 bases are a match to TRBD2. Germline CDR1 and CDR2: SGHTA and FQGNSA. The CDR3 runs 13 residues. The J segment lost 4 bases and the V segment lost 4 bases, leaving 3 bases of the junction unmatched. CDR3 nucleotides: TGTGCCAGCAGCTCGGCGGGGGGTTACGAGCAGTACTTC. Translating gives CASSSAGGYEQYF.

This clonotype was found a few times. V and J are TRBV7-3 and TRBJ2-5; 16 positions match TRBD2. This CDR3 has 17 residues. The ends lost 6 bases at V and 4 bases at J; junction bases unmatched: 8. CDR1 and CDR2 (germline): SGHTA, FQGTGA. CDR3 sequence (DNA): TGTGCCAGCAGAGTGTCGGGACTAGCGGGGGGGCGAGAGACCCAGTACTTC. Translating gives CASRVSGLAGGRETQYF. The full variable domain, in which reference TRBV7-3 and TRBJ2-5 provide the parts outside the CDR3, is GAGVSQTPSNKVTEKGKYVELRCDPISGHTALYWYRQSLGQGPEFLIYFQGTGAADDSGLPNDRFFAVRPEGSVSTLKIQRTERGDSAVYLCASRVSGLAGGRETQYFGPGTRLLVL.

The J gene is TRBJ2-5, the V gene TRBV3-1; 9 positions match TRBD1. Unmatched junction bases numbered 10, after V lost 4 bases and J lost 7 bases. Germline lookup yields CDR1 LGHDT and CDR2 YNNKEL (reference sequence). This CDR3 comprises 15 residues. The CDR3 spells CASSLLPTGQGTQYF. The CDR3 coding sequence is TGTGCCAGCAGCCTCCTACCAACGGGACAGGGGACCCAGTACTTC.

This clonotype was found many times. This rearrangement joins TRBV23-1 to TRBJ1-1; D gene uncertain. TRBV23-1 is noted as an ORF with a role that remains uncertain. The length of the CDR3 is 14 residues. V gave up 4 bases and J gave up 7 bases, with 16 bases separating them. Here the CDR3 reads CASSPYTGFSEAFF. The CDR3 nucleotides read TGCGCCAGCAGTCCGTACACGGGGTTCAGTGAAGCTTTCTTT.

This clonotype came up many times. This CDR3 is CSARVAGGNEKLFF. In DNA, the CDR3 is TGCAGTGCTAGAGTGGCGGGTGGTAATGAAAAACTGTTTTTT. The chain joins TRBV20-1 to TRBJ1-4; D is undetermined. The CDR3 is made up of 14 amino acids. The V gene lost 1 base and the J gene lost 4 bases, with 10 bases spanning the gap. Germline CDR1 reads DFQATT; CDR2 reads SNEGSKA (reference sequence).

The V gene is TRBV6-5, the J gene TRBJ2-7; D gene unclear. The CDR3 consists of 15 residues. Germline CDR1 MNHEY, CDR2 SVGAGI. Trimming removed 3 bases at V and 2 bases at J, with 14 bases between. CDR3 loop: CASSYTTGRAYEQYF. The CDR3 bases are TGTGCCAGCAGTTATACGACTGGACGGGCCTACGAGCAGTACTTC.

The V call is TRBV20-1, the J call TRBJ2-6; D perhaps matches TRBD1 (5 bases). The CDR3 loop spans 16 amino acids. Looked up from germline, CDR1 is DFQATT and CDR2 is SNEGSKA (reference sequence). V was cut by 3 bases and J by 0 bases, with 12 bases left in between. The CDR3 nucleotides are TGCAGTGCTAGGCATCATCAGGGCTCTGGGGCCAACGTCCTGACTTTC. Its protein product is CSARHHQGSGANVLTF.

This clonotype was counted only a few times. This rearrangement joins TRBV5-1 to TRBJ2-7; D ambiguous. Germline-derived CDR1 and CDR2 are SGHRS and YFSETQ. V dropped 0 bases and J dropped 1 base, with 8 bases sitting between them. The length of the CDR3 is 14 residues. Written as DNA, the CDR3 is TGCGCCAGCAGCTTGGGCTTGGGATCCTACGAGCAGTACGTC. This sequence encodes CASSLGLGSYEQYV.

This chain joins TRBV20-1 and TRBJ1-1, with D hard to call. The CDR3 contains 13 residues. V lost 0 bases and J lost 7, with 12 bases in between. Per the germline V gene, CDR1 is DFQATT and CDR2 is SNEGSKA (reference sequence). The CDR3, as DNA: TGCAGTGCTAGAGATTTCAGGCCGCTTGAAGCTTTCTTT. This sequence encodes CSARDFRPLEAFF.

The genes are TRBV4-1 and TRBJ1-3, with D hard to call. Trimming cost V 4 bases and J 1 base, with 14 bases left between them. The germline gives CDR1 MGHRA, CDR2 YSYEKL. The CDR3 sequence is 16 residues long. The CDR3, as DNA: TGCGCCAGCAGCCGGCCTGGAGGGCTGTCTGGAAACACCATATATTTT. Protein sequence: CASSRPGGLSGNTIYF.

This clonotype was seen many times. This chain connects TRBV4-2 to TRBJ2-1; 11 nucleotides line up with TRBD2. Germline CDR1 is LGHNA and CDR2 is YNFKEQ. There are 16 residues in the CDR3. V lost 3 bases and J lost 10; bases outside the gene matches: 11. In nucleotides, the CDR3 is TGTGCCAGCAGCCATCCTTTAGCGGGGGGGACTTTGGAGCAGTTCTTC. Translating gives CASSHPLAGGTLEQFF.

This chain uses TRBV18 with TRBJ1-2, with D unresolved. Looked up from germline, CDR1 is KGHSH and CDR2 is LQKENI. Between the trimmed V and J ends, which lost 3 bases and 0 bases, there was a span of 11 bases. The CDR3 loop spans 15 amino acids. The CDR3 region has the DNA TGTGCCAGCTCACCGATGGACGGAGCTAACTATGGCTACACCTTC. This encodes CASSPMDGANYGYTF.

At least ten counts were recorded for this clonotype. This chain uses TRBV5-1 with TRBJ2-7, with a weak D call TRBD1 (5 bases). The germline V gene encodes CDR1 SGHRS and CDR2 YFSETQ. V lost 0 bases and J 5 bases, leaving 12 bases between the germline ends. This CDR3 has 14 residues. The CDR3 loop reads CASSLATRGNEQYF. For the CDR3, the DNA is TGCGCCAGCAGCTTGGCCACAAGGGGCAACGAGCAGTACTTC.